The 18 T cell receptor beta chains below were found in one sample sequenced in a study of control samples from healthy donors and cancer patients (dated by TCRdb to the early 2020s). The library relied on the immunoSEQ multiplex PCR assay. This is the immuneACCESS table as TCRdb keeps it, with only in-frame sequences that have V and J called. A part of the clones is gone; compared with another copy, unresolved V genes explain less than half, and the rest is unexplained. This sample comprises about 120,000 clones, roughly 88% of them detected only once. The ten largest clones take up around 3.5% of the sample. The specimen sequenced was PBMCs. All receptors derive from an older woman with lung cancer.

CDR3 in DNA: TGCGCCAGCAGCTTACAAGCTAGCGGGAGCGATACCGTATCCAACGAGCAGTACTTC. Translating it yields CASSLQASGSDTVSNEQYF. This chain links TRBV5-1 with TRBJ2-7; 10 bases match TRBD2. The J segment lost 5 bases and the V segment lost 2 bases, leaving 19 bases of the junction unmatched. Germline loops: CDR1 SGHRS, CDR2 YFSETQ. The CDR3 sequence is 19 residues long.

This chain links TRBV30 with TRBJ1-6, with D unresolved. The CDR3 extends over 15 amino acids. The V end was cut by 0 bases, the J end by 5 bases, with 11 bases between. CDR1 GTSNPN and CDR2 SVGIG come from the germline V gene (reference sequence). CDR3 sequence: CAWSVPRPNNSPLHF. As DNA, the CDR3 is TGTGCCTGGAGTGTACCCCGACCAAATAATTCACCCCTCCACTTT. Looking up the rest from reference TRBV30 and TRBJ1-6 gives the full variable domain: SQTIHQWPATLVQPVGSPLSLECTVEGTSNPNLYWYRQAAGRGLQLLFYSVGIGQISSEVPQNLSASRPQDRQFILSSKKLLLSDSGFYLCAWSVPRPNNSPLHFGNGTRLTVT.

This clone was detected a few times. J is TRBJ1-2 and V is TRBV3-1 (or the pseudogene TRBV3-2); 8 bases are a match to TRBD1. Germline V gene data show CDR1 as LGHDT and CDR2 as YNNKEL (reference sequence). The CDR3 sequence is 17 residues long. The junction had 11 bases not matched to a gene; V was cut back by 4 bases and J by 1 base. CDR3 sequence reads: CASSPRQGTLINYGYTF. In DNA form, the CDR3 reads TGTGCCAGCAGCCCCCGACAGGGGACTCTAATTAACTATGGCTACACCTTC.

The rearrangement uses TRBV2 and TRBJ1-1; D not resolved. The CDR3 runs to 14 residues. The ends were cut back, 2 bases at V and 0 bases at J, with 7 bases in the middle. Germline CDR1 is SNHLY and CDR2 is FYNNEI. The CDR3 region has the DNA TGTGCCAGCAGTGAAAACGGATTGAACACTGAAGCTTTCTTT. Translation gives CASSENGLNTEAFF.

The chain links TRBV4-3 to TRBJ1-1, with 9 bases aligning to TRBD1. V lost 2 bases, J lost 4 bases, and 2 bases stayed unmatched. The CDR3 consists of 14 residues. Germline V gene data show CDR1 as LGHNA and CDR2 as YSLEER. In nucleotides, the CDR3 is TGCGCCAGCAGCCAACGACAGGGGGGCACTGAAGCTTTCTTT. It translates to CASSQRQGGTEAFF.

This chain uses TRBV29-1 with TRBJ2-7; D is perhaps TRBD2 (5 bases). The CDR3 spans 12 residues. Germline values: CDR1 SQVTM, CDR2 ANQGSEA. The germline V and J ends were trimmed by 4 bases and 1 base, with 8 bases remaining between them. The DNA for the CDR3 is TGCAGCGTTGGGACGGGGTCCTACGAGCAGTACTTC. Its translation: CSVGTGSYEQYF.

This clone came up once. The chain combines TRBV25-1 with TRBJ1-6, with 10 bases identical to TRBD1. This CDR3 is 15 amino acids long. Trimming cost V 4 bases and J 8 bases; bases outside gene matches: 5. Germline values: CDR1 MGHDK, CDR2 SYGVNS. CDR3 residues: CASSGNGQGDSPLHF. CDR3 sequence (DNA): TGTGCCAGCAGTGGAAACGGACAGGGGGATTCACCCCTCCACTTT.

The rearrangement links TRBV5-6 to TRBJ2-5; tentatively, D is TRBD1 (5 bases). Germline V gene data show CDR1 as SGHDT and CDR2 as YYEEEE. The CDR3 spans 14 residues. The ends were cut back, 1 base at V and 1 base at J, with 8 bases in the middle. CDR3 in amino acids: CASSLFTGQETQYF. DNA for the CDR3: TGTGCCAGCAGCTTGTTCACAGGCCAAGAGACCCAGTACTTC.

This chain connects TRBV4-1 to TRBJ2-7, with 8 bases that match TRBD1. The CDR3 is 16 amino acids. Trimming took 1 base from V and 5 from J; bases not matched to a gene: 10. CDR1 is MGHRA and CDR2 is YSYEKL in the germline V gene. CDR3 in amino acids: CASSQGVRQGLNEQYF. CDR3 DNA sequence: TGCGCCAGCAGCCAAGGGGTACGACAGGGGCTTAACGAGCAGTACTTC.

This chain joins TRBV9 and TRBJ2-5, with TRBD1 identical over 7 bases. V shed 3 bases, J shed 5 bases, and the junction held 13 bases outside the gene matches. This CDR3 is 16 amino acids long. Germline CDR1 reads SGDLS; CDR2 reads YYNGEE. The CDR3 nucleotides are TGTGCCAGCAGCGCCTCCGAGGGGGCCGAGTTTGAGACCCAGTACTTC. Translated, it gives CASSASEGAEFETQYF. The full variable domain, its missing parts supplied by reference TRBV9 and TRBJ2-5, is DSGVTQTPKHLITATGQRVTLRCSPRSGDLSVYWYQQSLDQGLQFLIQYYNGEERAKGNILERFSAQQFPDLHSELNLSSLELGDSALYFCASSASEGAEFETQYFGPGTRLLVL.

The V and J genes are TRBV18 and TRBJ2-7, with a weak D call TRBD1 (5 bases). The CDR3 extends over 16 amino acids. With 1 base removed from V and 7 bases from J, the gap between germline ends came to 20 bases. CDR1 KGHSH and CDR2 LQKENI come from the germline V gene. CDR3 sequence: CASSPLSSDSLWEQYF. The CDR3 DNA sequence: TGTGCCAGCTCACCACTTTCCTCCGACAGTCTGTGGGAGCAGTACTTC.

The V call is TRBV6-6, the J call TRBJ2-3; possible D gene TRBD2, 5 bases. There are 16 residues in the CDR3. Germline-derived CDR1 and CDR2 are MNHNY and SVGAGI (reference sequence). The germline V and J ends were trimmed by 7 bases and 5 bases, with 22 bases remaining between them. CDR3 in amino acids: CASTHPRTDGKDTQYF. CDR3 DNA: TGTGCCAGCACCCACCCCCGAACTGACGGGAAAGATACGCAGTATTTT.

The CDR3 sequence: CSASLQRYNEQFF. The CDR3 region has the DNA TGCAGTGCTAGTCTCCAGCGCTACAATGAGCAGTTCTTC. The V and J genes are TRBV20-1 and TRBJ2-1; D unresolved. CDR3 length: 13 amino acids. V gave up 3 bases and J gave up 3 bases, with 9 bases separating them. The germline V gene has CDR1 DFQATT and CDR2 SNEGSKA (reference sequence).

The V call is TRBV14, the J call TRBJ2-1, with 7 bases fitting TRBD2. Trimming removed 1 base from V and 7 bases from J; junction bases left unmatched: 7. The germline gives CDR1 SGHDN, CDR2 FVKESK. This CDR3 spans 15 amino acids. The CDR3 loop reads CASSQGVAGRNEQFF. CDR3 in DNA: TGTGCCAGCAGCCAAGGGGTAGCGGGTAGGAATGAGCAGTTCTTC.

This chain uses TRBV18 with TRBJ2-2, with 8 positions matching TRBD2. The germline gives CDR1 KGHSH, CDR2 LQKENI. The CDR3 loop spans 15 amino acids. With V trimmed by 2 bases and J by 2 bases, 1 base remained unmatched. The CDR3 DNA reads as TGTGCCAGCTCACCAAGCGGGAGCAACACCGGGGAGCTGTTTTTT. This gives the protein CASSPSGSNTGELFF.

CDR3 bases: TGTGCCAGTAGTATAGAACAGGGGGAAGGACAGCCCCAGCATTTT. Amino acid sequence: CASSIEQGEGQPQHF. The chain combines TRBV19 with TRBJ1-5; 8 nucleotides match TRBD1. J was trimmed by 7 bases and V by 0 bases; bases with no gene match: 5. The CDR3 spans 15 residues. CDR1 LNHDA and CDR2 SQIVND come from the germline V gene (reference sequence). Drawing the rest from reference TRBV19 and TRBJ1-5, the complete variable domain is DGGITQSPKYLFRKEGQNVTLSCEQNLNHDAMYWYRQDPGQGLRLIYYSQIVNDFQKGDIAEGYSVSREKKESFPLTVTSAQKNPTAFYLCASSIEQGEGQPQHFGDGTRLSIL.

The V call is TRBV6-5, the J call TRBJ2-3; D might be TRBD2 (6 bases). This CDR3 contains 15 residues. Per germline, CDR1 MNHEY and CDR2 SVGAGI. V gave up 7 bases and J gave up 0 bases, with 14 bases separating them. CDR3 nucleotides: TGTGCCAGCACCCCGCTAGCGCGCAGCACAGATACGCAGTATTTT. The encoded protein is CASTPLARSTDTQYF.

Worth noting for this clone: A read error may account for a junction end that differs from germline. The V gene is TRBV6-4, the J gene TRBJ1-1; no definite D call. The CDR3 has 11 amino acids. In germline, CDR1 is MRHNA, CDR2 SNTAGT. The CDR3 DNA sequence: TGTGCAAGCACGGTCGAAACTGAAGCTTTCTTT. It specifies CASTVETEAFF.